This T cell receptor (beta chain) was recorded in a study of OX40 agonist ivuxolimab in advanced cancers. Looking at the study overall: Patient treatment consisted of intravenous ivuxolimab administration every 2 weeks at 0.01 to 10 mg/kg.

Findings and limits, study-wide: Some of the nonresponding patients also showed low levels of normalized T-cell clonal expansion. Antigen specificity of clonally expanded peripheral T cells was not established.

Germline CDR1 and CDR2: SGHRS and YFSETQ. The CDR3 is 13 residues long. V lost 4 bases and J 2 bases, leaving 9 bases between the germline ends. The repertoire was sequenced with immunoSEQ multiplex PCR; TCRdb's copy has only in-frame clones and lacks some. The table includes 70,000 to 90,000 clones, approximately 81% detected once. On this clone itself: Its target is unknown.

The sequencing here drew on CD4+ or CD8+ T cells sorted from blood, taken in a trial of the OX40 agonist ivuxolimab. The V call is TRBV5-1, the J call TRBJ2-5; D possibly corresponds to TRBD1 (5 bases). This sequence was found in an adult with an advanced solid tumor such as melanoma, head and neck, liver or kidney cancer. The CDR3 DNA reads TGCGCCAGCAGCAGCCAGGGACAAGAGACCCAGTACTTC. Residues: CASSSQGQETQYF.